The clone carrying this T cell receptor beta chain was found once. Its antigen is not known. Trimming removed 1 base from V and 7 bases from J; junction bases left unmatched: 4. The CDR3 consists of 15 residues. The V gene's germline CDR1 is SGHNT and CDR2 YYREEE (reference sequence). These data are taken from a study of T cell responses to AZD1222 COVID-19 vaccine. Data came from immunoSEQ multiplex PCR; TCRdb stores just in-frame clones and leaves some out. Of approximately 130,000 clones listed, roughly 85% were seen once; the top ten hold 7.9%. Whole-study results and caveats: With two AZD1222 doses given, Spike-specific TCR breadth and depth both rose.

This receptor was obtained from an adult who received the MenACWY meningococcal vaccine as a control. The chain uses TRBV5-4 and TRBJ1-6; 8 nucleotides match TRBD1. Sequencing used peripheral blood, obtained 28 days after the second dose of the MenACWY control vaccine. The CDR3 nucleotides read TGTGCCAGCAGCTTGCCGGACAGGGACAATTCACCCCTCCACTTT. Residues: CASSLPDRDNSPLHF. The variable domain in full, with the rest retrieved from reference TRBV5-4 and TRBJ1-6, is ETGVTQSPTHLIKTRGQQVTLRCSSQSGHNTVSWYQQALGQGPQFIFQYYREEENGRGNFPPRFSGLQFPNYSSELNVNALELDDSALYLCASSLPDRDNSPLHFGNGTRLTVT.